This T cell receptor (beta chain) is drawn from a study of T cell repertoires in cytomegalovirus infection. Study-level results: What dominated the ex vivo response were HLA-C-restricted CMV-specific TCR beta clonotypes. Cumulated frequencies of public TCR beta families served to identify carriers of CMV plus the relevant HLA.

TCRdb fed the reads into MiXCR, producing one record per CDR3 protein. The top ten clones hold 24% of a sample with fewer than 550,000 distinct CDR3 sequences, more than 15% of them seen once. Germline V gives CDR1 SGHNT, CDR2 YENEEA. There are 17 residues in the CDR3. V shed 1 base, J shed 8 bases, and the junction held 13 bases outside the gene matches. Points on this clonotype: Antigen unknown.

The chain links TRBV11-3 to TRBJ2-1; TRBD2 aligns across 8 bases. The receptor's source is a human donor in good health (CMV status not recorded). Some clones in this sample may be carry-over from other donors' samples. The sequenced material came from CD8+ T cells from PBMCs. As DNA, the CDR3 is TGTGCCAGCAGCTTAGGAGGTAAGGCGGGAGGAAAAGATGAGCAGTTCTTC. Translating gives CASSLGGKAGGKDEQFF.